This T cell receptor (beta chain) stems from a study of blood T cell repertoires in COVID-19. Across the whole study: The United States, Italy and Spain supplied acute and convalescent COVID-19 samples. PBMCs, B-cell-depleted T cells, or T cells were the source of the cDNA or gDNA that made up the material.

Some clones are missing from TCRdb's copy, which holds only in-frame ones; the method was immunoSEQ multiplex PCR. The data show 310,000 or so clones, about 82% seen once. CDR1 and CDR2 (germline): SGDLS, YYNGEE. This CDR3 region has 14 residues. V was pared by 4 bases and J by 0 bases, with 8 bases between. The clonotype comes from a woman aged 45-59 years with acute or convalescent COVID-19. The chain links TRBV9 to TRBJ2-1, with a tentative D call TRBD1 (6 bases). The material sequenced was peripheral blood. CDR3 protein: CASSLRGSYNEQFF. In nucleotides, the CDR3 is TGTGCCAGCAGCCTCAGGGGCTCCTACAATGAGCAGTTCTTC.